The 9 T cell receptor beta chains given below trace back to one sample, sequenced in a study of blood T cell repertoires in COVID-19. This table comes from immunoSEQ multiplex PCR, and its TCRdb copy is limited to in-frame clones, with some not included. The table includes roughly 120,000 clones, about nine tenths detected once. The material sequenced was peripheral blood. The receptors were gathered from a man between 60 and 75 years old with COVID-19, enrolled during active disease.

V is TRBV7-3 and J is TRBJ2-5; 8 bases are a match to TRBD1. Trimming removed 2 bases from V and 3 bases from J; junction bases left unmatched: 11. In germline, CDR1 is SGHTA, CDR2 FQGTGA. The CDR3 has 17 residues. The DNA of the CDR3 is TGTGCCAGCAGCTTAGGGGCCTCGGGACAGGTGGAAGAGACCCAGTACTTC. This sequence encodes CASSLGASGQVEETQYF.

The chain couples TRBV10-3 to TRBJ2-7; the D gene is possibly TRBD1 (6 bases). The germline V gene has CDR1 ENHRY and CDR2 SYGVKD. This CDR3 comprises 13 residues. V lost 5 bases, J lost 2 bases, and 10 bases lay in between. The CDR3 sequence is CAISFDRTYEQYF. The CDR3 region has the DNA TGTGCCATCAGTTTTGACAGGACCTACGAGCAGTACTTC.

The chain carries TRBV9 and TRBJ2-6, with a tentative D call TRBD2 (5 bases). The CDR3 spans 17 residues. V lost 3 bases and J 0 bases, leaving 13 bases between the germline ends. Germline CDR1 reads SGDLS; CDR2 reads YYNGEE. DNA of the CDR3: TGTGCCAGCAGCGCGCCGGGATACACCTCTGGGGCCAACGTCCTGACTTTC. Protein product: CASSAPGYTSGANVLTF.

This chain links TRBV7-2 with TRBJ1-1; D is possibly TRBD1 (5 bases). Trimming removed 7 bases at V and 2 bases at J, with 11 bases between. Germline V gene data show CDR1 as SGHTA and CDR2 as FQGNSA. This CDR3 comprises 13 residues. The CDR3, as DNA: TGTGCCAGCAAGACTCAGGGAAACACTGAAGCTTTCTTT. Protein sequence: CASKTQGNTEAFF. Full variable domain (missing parts from reference TRBV7-2 and TRBJ1-1): GAGVSQSPSNKVTEKGKDVELRCDPISGHTALYWYRQSLGQGLEFLIYFQGNSAPDKSGLPSDRFSAERTGGSVSTLTIQRTQQEDSAVYLCASKTQGNTEAFFGQGTRLTVV.

The chain joins TRBV10-1 to TRBJ1-1; unclear D gene. V was pared by 4 bases and J by 2 bases, with 8 bases between. The CDR3 is 13 amino acids. The germline CDR1 and CDR2 sequences are WNHNN and SYGVQD (reference sequence). The DNA for the CDR3 is TGCGCCAGCAGTGGACAACACAACACTGAAGCTTTCTTT. This codes for CASSGQHNTEAFF.

V is TRBV6-2 or TRBV6-3 and J is TRBJ2-7, with TRBD1 identical over 8 bases. The ends lost 2 bases at V and 0 bases at J; junction bases unmatched: 6. The germline gives CDR1 MNHEY, CDR2 SVGEGT. This CDR3 is built from 16 residues. The CDR3 region has the DNA TGTGCCAGCAGTTACGGGGGCCAGGGGGCCTCCTACGAGCAGTACTTC. Protein product: CASSYGGQGASYEQYF.

This clone was observed once. CDR3 nucleotide sequence: TGTGCCAGCAGTTACTCCGCAGGGGGCGAAACTGAAGCTTTCTTT. This codes for CASSYSAGGETEAFF. This chain joins TRBV6-5 and TRBJ1-1; 8 bases line up with TRBD1. CDR1 is MNHEY and CDR2 is SVGAGI in the germline V gene. J was trimmed by 5 bases and V by 0 bases; bases with no gene match: 5. This CDR3 contains 15 residues.

The V and J genes are TRBV3-1 (or the pseudogene TRBV3-2) and TRBJ1-6; D not resolved. Germline V gene data show CDR1 as LGHDT and CDR2 as YNNKEL (reference sequence). The ends were cut back, 1 base at V and 7 bases at J, with 14 bases in the middle. This CDR3 contains 16 residues. Here the CDR3 DNA reads TGTGCCAGCAGCCAAGCGAGGGCCTGGGAGAATTCACCCCTCCACTTT. This encodes CASSQARAWENSPLHF.

The V and J genes are TRBV7-9 and TRBJ2-1, with a possible D match to TRBD1 (6 bases). The V gene's germline CDR1 is SEHNR and CDR2 FQNEAQ (reference sequence). The CDR3 runs 13 residues. With 5 bases removed from V and 3 bases from J, the gap between germline ends came to 8 bases. The CDR3 DNA sequence: TGTGCCAGCAGCCAGGACAGCTACAATGAGCAGTTCTTC. This gives the protein CASSQDSYNEQFF.